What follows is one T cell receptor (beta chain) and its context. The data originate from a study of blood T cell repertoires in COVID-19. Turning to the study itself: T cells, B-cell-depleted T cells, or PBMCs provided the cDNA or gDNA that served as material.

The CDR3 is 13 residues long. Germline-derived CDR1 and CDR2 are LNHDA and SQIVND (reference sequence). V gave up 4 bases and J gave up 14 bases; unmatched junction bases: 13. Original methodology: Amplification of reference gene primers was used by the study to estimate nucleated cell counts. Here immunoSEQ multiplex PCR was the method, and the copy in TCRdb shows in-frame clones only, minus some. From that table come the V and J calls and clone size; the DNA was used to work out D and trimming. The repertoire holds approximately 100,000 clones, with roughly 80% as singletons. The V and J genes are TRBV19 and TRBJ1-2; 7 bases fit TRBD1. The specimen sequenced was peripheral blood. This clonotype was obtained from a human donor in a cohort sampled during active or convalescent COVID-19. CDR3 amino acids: CASSKTDRVSSTF. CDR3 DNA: TGTGCCAGTAGTAAGACCGACAGGGTGTCTTCTACCTTC.